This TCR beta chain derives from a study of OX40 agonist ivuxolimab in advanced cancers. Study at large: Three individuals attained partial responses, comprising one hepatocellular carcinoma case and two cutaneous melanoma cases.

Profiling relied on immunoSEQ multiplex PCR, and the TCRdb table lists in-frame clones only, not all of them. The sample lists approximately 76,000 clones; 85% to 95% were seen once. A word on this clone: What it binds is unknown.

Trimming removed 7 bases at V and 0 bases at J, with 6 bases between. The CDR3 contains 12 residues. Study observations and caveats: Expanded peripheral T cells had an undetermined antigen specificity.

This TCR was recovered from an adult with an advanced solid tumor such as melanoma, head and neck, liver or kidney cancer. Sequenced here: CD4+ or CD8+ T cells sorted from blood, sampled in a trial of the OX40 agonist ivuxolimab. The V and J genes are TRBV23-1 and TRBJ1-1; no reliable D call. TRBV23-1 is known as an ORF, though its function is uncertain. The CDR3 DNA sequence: TGCGCCAGCATTTTCATGAACACTGAAGCTTTCTTT. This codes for CASIFMNTEAFF.